The present T cell receptor (beta chain) was sequenced within a study of low-dose radiotherapy and immunotherapy resistance in tumors. Time point defined: before trial treatment. This CDR3 has 15 residues. V shed 5 bases and J 2 bases; nucleotides not matched to a gene: 3. Covering alpha and beta chains, TRAV- and TRBV-specific primers were used for the first-strand cDNA. The PCR that amplified TCRs ran for around 21 cycles, relying on a constant-region primer and a V-primer adapter. TCRdb ran MiXCR on the reads and lists one entry per CDR3 protein. The repertoire has 70,000 to 95,000 distinct CDR3 sequences, over 15% of them found once; the top ten carry about 2.8%.

V usage is TRBV12-3 or TRBV12-4 and J usage is TRBJ2-3, with TRBD2 identical over 11 bases. The receptor was derived from a male donor with prostate cancer. The starting material was PBMCs, obtained before treatment. DNA for the CDR3: TGTGCCAGCAGTGTGGGACTAGCGGTCACAGATACGCAGTATTTT. Its protein product is CASSVGLAVTDTQYF.